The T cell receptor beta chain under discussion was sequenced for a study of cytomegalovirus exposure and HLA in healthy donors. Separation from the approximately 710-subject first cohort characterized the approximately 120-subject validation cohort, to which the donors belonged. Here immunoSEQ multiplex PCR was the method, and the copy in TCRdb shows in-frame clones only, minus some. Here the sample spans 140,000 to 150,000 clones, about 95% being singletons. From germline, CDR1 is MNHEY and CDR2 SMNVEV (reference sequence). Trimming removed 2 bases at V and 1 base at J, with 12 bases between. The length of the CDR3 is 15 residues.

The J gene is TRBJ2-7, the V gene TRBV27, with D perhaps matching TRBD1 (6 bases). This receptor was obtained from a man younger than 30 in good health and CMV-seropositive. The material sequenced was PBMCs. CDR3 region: CASSLVDSESYEQYF. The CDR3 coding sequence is TGTGCCAGCAGTTTAGTGGACAGTGAGTCCTACGAGCAGTACTTC.